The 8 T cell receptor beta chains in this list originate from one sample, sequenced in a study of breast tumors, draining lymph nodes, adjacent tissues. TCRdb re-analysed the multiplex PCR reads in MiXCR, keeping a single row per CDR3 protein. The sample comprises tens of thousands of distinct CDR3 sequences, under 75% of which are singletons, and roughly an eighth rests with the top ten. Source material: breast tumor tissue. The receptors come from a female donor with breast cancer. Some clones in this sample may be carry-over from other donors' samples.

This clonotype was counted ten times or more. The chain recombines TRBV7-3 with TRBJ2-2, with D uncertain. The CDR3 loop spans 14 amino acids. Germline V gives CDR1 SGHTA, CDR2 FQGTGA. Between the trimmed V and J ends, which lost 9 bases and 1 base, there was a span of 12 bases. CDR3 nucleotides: TGTGCCAGTCGGCGGAAGGGGAACACCGGGGAGCTGTTTTTT. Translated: CASRRKGNTGELFF.

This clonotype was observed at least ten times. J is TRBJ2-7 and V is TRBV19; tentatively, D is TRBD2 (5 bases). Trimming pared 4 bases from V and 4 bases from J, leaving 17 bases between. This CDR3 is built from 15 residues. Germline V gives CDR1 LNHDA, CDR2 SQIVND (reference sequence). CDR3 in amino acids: CASSTAGGRGYEQYF. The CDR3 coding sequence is TGTGCCAGTAGTACCGCCGGCGGGCGAGGTTACGAGCAGTACTTC.

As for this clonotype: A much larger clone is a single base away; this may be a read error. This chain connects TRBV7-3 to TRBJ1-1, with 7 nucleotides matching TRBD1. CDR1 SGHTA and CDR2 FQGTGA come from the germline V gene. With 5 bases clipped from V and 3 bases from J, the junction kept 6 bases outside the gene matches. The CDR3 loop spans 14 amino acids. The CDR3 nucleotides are TGTGCCAGCAGCCTCCAGGGGGGGGACACTGAAGCTTTCTTT. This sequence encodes CASSLQGGDTEAFF.

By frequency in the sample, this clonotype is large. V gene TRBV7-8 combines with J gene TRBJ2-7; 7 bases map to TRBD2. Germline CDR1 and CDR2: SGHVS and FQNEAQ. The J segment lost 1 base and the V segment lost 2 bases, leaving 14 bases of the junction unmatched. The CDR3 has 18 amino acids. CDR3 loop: CASSLTGKTSRGSYEQYF. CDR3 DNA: TGTGCCAGCAGCTTAACCGGGAAGACTAGCAGAGGGTCCTACGAGCAGTACTTC.

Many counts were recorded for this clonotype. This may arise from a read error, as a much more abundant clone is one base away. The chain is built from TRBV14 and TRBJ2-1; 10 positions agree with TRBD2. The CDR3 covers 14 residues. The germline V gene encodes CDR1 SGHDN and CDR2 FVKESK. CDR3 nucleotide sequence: TGTGCCAGCAGCGGAGCTAGCGGGAGAATGATGCAGTCCTTC. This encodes CASSGASGRMMQSF.

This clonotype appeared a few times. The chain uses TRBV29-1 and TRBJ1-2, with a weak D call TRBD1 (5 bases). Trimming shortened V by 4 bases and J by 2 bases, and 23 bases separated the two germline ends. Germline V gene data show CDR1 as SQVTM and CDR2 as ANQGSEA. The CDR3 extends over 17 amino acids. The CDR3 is CSVVPYLTEQENYGYTF. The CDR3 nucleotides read TGCAGCGTTGTCCCATACCTTACCGAACAGGAGAACTATGGCTACACCTTC.

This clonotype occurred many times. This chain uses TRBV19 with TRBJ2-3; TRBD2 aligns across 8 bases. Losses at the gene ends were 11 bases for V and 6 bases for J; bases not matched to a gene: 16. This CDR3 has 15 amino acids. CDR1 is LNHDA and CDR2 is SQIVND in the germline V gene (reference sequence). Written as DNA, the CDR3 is TGTGCCGCCAGTAGCGGGGACCCGTATCGGGATACGCAGTATTTT. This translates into CAASSGDPYRDTQYF.

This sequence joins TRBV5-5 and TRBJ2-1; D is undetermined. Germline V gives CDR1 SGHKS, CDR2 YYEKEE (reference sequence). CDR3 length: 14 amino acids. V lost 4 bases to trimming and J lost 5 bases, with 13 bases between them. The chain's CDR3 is CASSQADPHNEQFF. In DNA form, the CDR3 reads TGTGCCAGCAGCCAAGCCGACCCTCACAATGAGCAGTTCTTC.